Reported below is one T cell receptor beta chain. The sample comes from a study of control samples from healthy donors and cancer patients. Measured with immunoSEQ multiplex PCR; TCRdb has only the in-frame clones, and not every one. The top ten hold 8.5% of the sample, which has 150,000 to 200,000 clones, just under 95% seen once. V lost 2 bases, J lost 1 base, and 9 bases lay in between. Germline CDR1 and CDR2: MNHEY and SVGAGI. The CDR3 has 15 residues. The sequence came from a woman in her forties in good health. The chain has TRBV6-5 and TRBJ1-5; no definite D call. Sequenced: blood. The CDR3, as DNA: TGTGCCAGCAGTTACAGGGAAGTCAGCAATCAGCCCCAGCATTTT. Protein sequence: CASSYREVSNQPQHF.